The 17 T cell receptor beta chains in this list originate from one sample, sequenced in a study of blood T cell repertoires in COVID-19. Some clones are missing from TCRdb's copy, which holds only in-frame ones; the method was immunoSEQ multiplex PCR. The data show a few hundred thousand clones, with more than 75% seen just once and about 6% held by the top ten. Sequencing was performed on peripheral blood. The receptors stem from a man between 60 and 75 years old who had recovered from COVID-19.

The chain links TRBV28 to TRBJ2-7, with D tentatively TRBD1 (5 bases). The CDR3 covers 14 residues. Germline lookup yields CDR1 MDHEN and CDR2 SYDVKM. V lost 5 bases and J 4 bases, leaving 15 bases between the germline ends. CDR3 protein: CASSLWGGAYEQYF. In nucleotides, the CDR3 is TGTGCCAGCAGTCTCTGGGGTGGGGCTTACGAGCAGTACTTC.

This sequence joins TRBV11-2 and TRBJ2-5, with 9 bases fitting TRBD1. From germline, CDR1 is SGHAT and CDR2 FQNNGV. There are 13 residues in the CDR3. With 5 bases clipped from V and 10 bases from J, the junction kept 8 bases outside the gene matches. The CDR3 DNA reads TGTGCCAGCAGCCTCTCCCGGGACAGGGACCAGTACTTC. Protein product: CASSLSRDRDQYF.

The chain recombines TRBV10-2 with TRBJ1-5, with D unclear. This CDR3 is 13 amino acids long. Germline-derived CDR1 and CDR2 are WSHSY and SAAADI. Trimming cost V 3 bases and J 8 bases, with 11 bases left between them. CDR3 sequence (DNA): TGCGCCAGCAGTGAAAAAACCGAGGAGCCCCAGCATTTT. This translates into CASSEKTEEPQHF.

DNA of the CDR3: TGCGCCAGCAGCTTGGAGCGGCAGGGGGCGCGGGGCTACACCTTC. Translated, it gives CASSLERQGARGYTF. The chain is built from TRBV5-1 and TRBJ1-2; 8 nucleotides line up with TRBD1. The germline gives CDR1 SGHRS, CDR2 YFSETQ. The CDR3 is 15 amino acids. V shed 0 bases and J 8 bases; nucleotides not matched to a gene: 9.

The J gene is TRBJ2-5, the V gene TRBV2, with a possible D match to TRBD2 (6 bases). V was clipped by 5 bases and J by 2 bases, with 15 bases between them. CDR3 length equals 15 residues. Germline-derived CDR1 and CDR2 are SNHLY and FYNNEI. The CDR3 DNA reads TGTGCCAGCAGTCTGGGGGGAGTGACTCAAGAGACCCAGTACTTC. Translation: CASSLGGVTQETQYF.

The chain is built from TRBV5-6 and TRBJ2-1, with a tentative D call TRBD2 (6 bases). Looked up from germline, CDR1 is SGHDT and CDR2 is YYEEEE. The V end was cut by 0 bases, the J end by 12 bases, with 7 bases between. The CDR3 has 11 amino acids. CDR3 protein: CASSLGDLQFF. For the CDR3, the DNA is TGTGCCAGCAGCTTGGGGGACTTGCAGTTCTTC.

The chain employs TRBV27 and TRBJ1-2; 7 nucleotides align to TRBD1. J gave up 6 bases and V 6 bases, and 10 bases lay outside the gene matches. This CDR3 has 14 amino acids. CDR1 and CDR2 (germline): MNHEY, SMNVEV (reference sequence). For the CDR3, the DNA is TGTGCCAGCAGCCCCCAGGACAGGACTCATGGCTACACCTTC. Translation gives CASSPQDRTHGYTF.

This clone appeared many times. The rearrangement links TRBV27 to TRBJ1-5; 9 bases are a match to TRBD1. After removal of 5 bases from V and 6 bases from J, the junction contained 8 bases not matched to a gene. The CDR3 is made up of 15 amino acids. Germline V gene data show CDR1 as MNHEY and CDR2 as SMNVEV (reference sequence). CDR3 coding DNA: TGTGCCAGCAGTCTGTACAGGGGGCTAAGTCAGCCCCAGCATTTT. This codes for CASSLYRGLSQPQHF.

The rearrangement links TRBV5-1 to TRBJ1-3; 9 bases are a match to TRBD1. The CDR3 is 15 amino acids. Trimming cost V 4 bases and J 1 base; bases outside gene matches: 3. The germline CDR1 and CDR2 sequences are SGHRS and YFSETQ. The CDR3 loop is CASSPTGGSGNTIYF. CDR3 in DNA: TGCGCCAGCAGCCCGACAGGGGGGTCTGGAAACACCATATATTTT.

V gene TRBV7-3 combines with J gene TRBJ1-3; D uncertain. The V and J ends lost 2 bases and 6 bases respectively, with 14 bases between them. CDR3 size: 15 residues. CDR1 and CDR2 from the germline V gene are SGHTA and FQGTGA. This CDR3 reads CASSLFGPPANTIYF. The CDR3 coding sequence is TGTGCCAGCAGCTTATTTGGGCCACCGGCAAACACCATATATTTT.

This rearrangement joins TRBV4-3 to TRBJ1-2; D ambiguous. V lost 3 bases to trimming and J lost 0 bases, with 11 bases between them. Per the germline V gene, CDR1 is LGHNA and CDR2 is YSLEER. This CDR3 is built from 15 residues. The DNA for the CDR3 is TGCGCCAGCAGCCAGTCATTGGCAGCTAACTATGGCTACACCTTC. As protein: CASSQSLAANYGYTF.

This chain joins TRBV12-3 or TRBV12-4 and TRBJ1-2; tentatively, D is TRBD1 (6 bases). CDR3 length equals 13 residues. Trimming shortened V by 0 bases and J by 7 bases, and 9 bases separated the two germline ends. As DNA, the CDR3 is TGTGCCAGCAGTTTAGCCACAGGGTCTGGCTACACCTTC. Amino acid sequence: CASSLATGSGYTF.

V and J are TRBV7-8 and TRBJ2-5; D unresolved. Germline V gives CDR1 SGHVS, CDR2 FQNEAQ. V dropped 4 bases and J dropped 3 bases, with 12 bases sitting between them. The CDR3 is made up of 14 amino acids. CDR3 sequence (DNA): TGTGCCAGCAGCTATCGAGGTGGAGAAGAGACCCAGTACTTC. Residues: CASSYRGGEETQYF.

The chain recombines TRBV21-1 with TRBJ2-2; TRBD2, the D gene given by the table, was not confirmed from the DNA. TRBV21-1 is a pseudogene locus. The CDR3 loop spans 20 amino acids. The DNA for the CDR3 is TGTGCCAGCAGCAAAGGGGAGACACCCGGCTTTGACCAGAACACCGGGGAGCTGTTTTTT. This gives the protein CASSKGETPGFDQNTGELFF.

The rearrangement links TRBV19 to TRBJ1-5, with 8 bases aligning to TRBD1. Per the germline V gene, CDR1 is LNHDA and CDR2 is SQIVND (reference sequence). The CDR3 length is 17 residues. Trimming took 6 bases from V and 3 from J; bases not matched to a gene: 13. The CDR3: CASRGSDRGFDNQPQHF. The CDR3 DNA follows: TGTGCCAGTAGAGGTTCCGACAGGGGATTTGACAATCAGCCCCAGCATTTT.

The gene calls are TRBV6-5 and TRBJ2-2; 8 nucleotides align to TRBD1. Looked up from germline, CDR1 is MNHEY and CDR2 is SVGAGI. Trimming removed 4 bases from V and 7 bases from J; junction bases left unmatched: 8. The CDR3 covers 15 residues. Here the CDR3 reads CASSSTTGAVGELFF. The CDR3 DNA follows: TGTGCCAGCAGTTCTACGACAGGGGCCGTCGGGGAGCTGTTTTTT.

In nucleotides, the CDR3 is TGTGCCAGTACCGTTGCCGGGACAGGGGTCTACGAGCAGTACTTC. Encoded protein: CASTVAGTGVYEQYF. The chain joins TRBV19 to TRBJ2-7, with 10 bases matching TRBD1. The germline V gene has CDR1 LNHDA and CDR2 SQIVND (reference sequence). This CDR3 contains 15 residues. The junction had 9 bases not matched to a gene; V was cut back by 7 bases and J by 3 bases.